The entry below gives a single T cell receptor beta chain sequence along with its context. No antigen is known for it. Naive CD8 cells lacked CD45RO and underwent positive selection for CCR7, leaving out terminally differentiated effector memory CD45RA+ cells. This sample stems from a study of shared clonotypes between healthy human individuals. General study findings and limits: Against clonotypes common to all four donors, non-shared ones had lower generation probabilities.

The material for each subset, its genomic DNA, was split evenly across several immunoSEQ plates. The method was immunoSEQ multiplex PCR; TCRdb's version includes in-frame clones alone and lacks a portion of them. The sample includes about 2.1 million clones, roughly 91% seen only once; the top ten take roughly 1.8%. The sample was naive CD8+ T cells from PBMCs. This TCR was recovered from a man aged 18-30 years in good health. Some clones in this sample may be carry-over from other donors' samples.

The CDR3 region is CASSLKTVRASTEAFF. CDR3 DNA: TGTGCCAGCAGCCTAAAGACAGTCAGGGCCTCCACTGAAGCTTTCTTT. The rearrangement uses TRBV14 and TRBJ1-1; D might be TRBD1 (5 bases). V dropped 4 bases and J dropped 4 bases, with 19 bases sitting between them. The CDR3 has 16 residues. Germline CDR1 SGHDN, CDR2 FVKESK.